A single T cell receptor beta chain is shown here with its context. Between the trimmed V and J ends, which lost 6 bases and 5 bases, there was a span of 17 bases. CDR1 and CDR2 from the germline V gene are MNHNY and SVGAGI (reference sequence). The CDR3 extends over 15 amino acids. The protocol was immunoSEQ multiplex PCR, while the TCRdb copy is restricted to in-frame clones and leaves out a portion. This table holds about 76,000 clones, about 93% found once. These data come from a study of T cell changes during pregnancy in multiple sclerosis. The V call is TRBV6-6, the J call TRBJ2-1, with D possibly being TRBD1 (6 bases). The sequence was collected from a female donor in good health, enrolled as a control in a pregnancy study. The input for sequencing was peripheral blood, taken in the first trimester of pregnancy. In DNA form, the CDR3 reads TGTGCCAGCAGAAAAGGCCGGGACACCAACAATGAGCAGTTCTTC. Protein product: CASRKGRDTNNEQFF.